The 4 T cell receptor beta chains in this list originate from one sample, sequenced in a study of cytomegalovirus exposure and HLA in healthy donors. The PCR ran on 60 Vbeta and 13 Jbeta primers. Repertoires were generated with immunoSEQ multiplex PCR, while TCRdb's copy carries only in-frame clones and drops some. The table lists under 150,000 clones, over 70% of them singletons. The sample was PBMCs. The receptors were gathered from a woman aged 35 to 49 in good health and CMV-seropositive.

J is TRBJ1-1 and V is TRBV29-1; D gene unclear. Germline loops: CDR1 SQVTM, CDR2 ANQGSEA. Trimming shortened V by 1 base and J by 0 bases, and 6 bases separated the two germline ends. The CDR3 spans 13 residues. CDR3 sequence (DNA): TGCAGCGTTGAAGGGCTTATGAACACTGAAGCTTTCTTT. This encodes CSVEGLMNTEAFF. Looking up the rest from reference TRBV29-1 and TRBJ1-1 gives the full variable domain: SAVISQKPSRDICQRGTSLTIQCQVDSQVTMMFWYRQQPGQSLTLIATANQGSEATYESGFVIDKFPISRPNLTFSTLTVSNMSPEDSSIYLCSVEGLMNTEAFFGQGTRLTVV.

The V and J genes are TRBV28 and TRBJ1-5; possible D gene TRBD1, 5 bases. This CDR3 is 13 amino acids long. Germline lookup yields CDR1 MDHEN and CDR2 SYDVKM. Trimming removed 6 bases from V and 1 base from J, with 7 bases in between. The CDR3 DNA is TGTGCCAGCAGCCGACAGAGCAATCAGCCCCAGCATTTT. It specifies CASSRQSNQPQHF.

This clone has more than one count but fewer than ten. DNA of the CDR3: TGTGCCAGCAGGGTTACAGGCTCTGGGGCCAACGTCCTGACTTTC. Its translation is CASRVTGSGANVLTF. The chain employs TRBV7-2 and TRBJ2-6; D perhaps matches TRBD1 (5 bases). The length of the CDR3 is 15 residues. V lost 6 bases and J 0 bases, leaving 9 bases between the germline ends. Germline CDR1 is SGHTA and CDR2 is FQGNSA.

The rearrangement links TRBV9 to TRBJ2-1, with a possible D match to TRBD2 (6 bases). CDR1 is SGDLS and CDR2 is YYNGEE in the germline V gene. V lost 3 bases and J 9 bases, leaving 16 bases between the germline ends. This CDR3 is 14 amino acids long. CDR3 region: CASSEDIILAEQFF. As DNA, the CDR3 is TGTGCCAGCAGCGAAGACATCATACTAGCTGAGCAGTTCTTC.